One sample yielded the 23 T cell receptor beta chains listed below, sequenced in a study of molecular identifiers for immune sequencing clone quantification. TCRdb re-analysed the PCR reads in MiXCR, keeping a single row per CDR3 protein. Of over 90,000 distinct CDR3 sequences in the sample, 30% to 45% are singletons; the top ten hold less than 10%. The sequenced sample consisted of naive CD8+ T cells from blood, with Jurkat cell RNA spiked in. Stated subset: FACS-sorted CD8+CD4-CCR7+CD45RA+ naive T cells. These receptor sequences come from a human donor in good health. Some libraries in this study had Jurkat cell RNA spiked in.

Remarks on this clonotype: A much more abundant neighbour one base away suggests this may be a read error. J is TRBJ2-7 and V is TRBV28; possibly TRBD1 or TRBD2 for D (6 bases each). The CDR3 loop spans 16 amino acids. Germline-derived CDR1 and CDR2 are MDHEN and SYDVKM. The CDR3 coding sequence is TGTGCCAGCAGAAACCCGGGGGCCCCTGCCACCTACGAGCGGTACTTC. Translating it yields CASRNPGAPATYERYF.

The V and J genes are TRBV28 and TRBJ2-4, with 7 bases matching TRBD2. Looked up from germline, CDR1 is MDHEN and CDR2 is SYDVKM. There are 16 residues in the CDR3. With V trimmed by 7 bases and J by 9 bases, 18 bases remained unmatched. CDR3 protein: CASTSLPTSEASIQYF. CDR3 in DNA: TGTGCCAGCACGAGCCTACCCACTAGCGAAGCTAGCATTCAGTACTTC.

This clonotype was counted ten times or more. The rearrangement uses TRBV29-1 and TRBJ2-7; TRBD1 might be the D (6 bases). Trimming left V 7 bases short and J 0 bases short, with 16 bases between. The CDR3 is 14 residues long. Germline V gene sequence: CDR1 SQVTM, CDR2 ANQGSEA. The CDR3 coding sequence is TGCAGCGCCCTCGGACAGAGGAGCTCCTACGAGCAGTACTTC. This encodes CSALGQRSSYEQYF.

This clonotype was observed a few times. A read error may produce the germline difference seen at one junction end. This sequence joins TRBV29-1 and TRBJ2-7; D unclear. Germline V gene sequence: CDR1 SQVTM, CDR2 ANQGSEA. The CDR3 loop spans 12 amino acids. The CDR3 DNA follows: TGCAGCGTCGAAGGGTTCAACTACGAGCAGTACTTC. It yields the protein CSVEGFNYEQYF.

This clonotype was observed once. The junction departs from the called germline gene at one end, perhaps through a read error. The chain carries TRBV7-3 and TRBJ2-1; D is unclear. CDR3 length equals 15 residues. Germline V lookup: CDR1 SGHTA, CDR2 FQGTGA. CDR3 in amino acids: CTSSSTLSSYKEQFF. CDR3 coding DNA: TGTACCAGCAGCTCAACTTTGAGCTCCTACAAAGAGCAGTTCTTC.

This clonotype was counted only a few times. Lacking the conserved final phenylalanine or tryptophan, this CDR3 likely reflects a read error. The gene calls are TRBV4-1 and TRBJ2-5; D gene ambiguous. The V gene lost 1 base and the J gene lost 0 bases, with 6 bases spanning the gap. Germline CDR1 and CDR2: MGHRA and YSYEKL. The length of the CDR3 is 14 residues. This CDR3 is CASSQGVHQETQYL. The CDR3 DNA is TGCGCCAGCAGCCAAGGAGTCCACCAAGAGACCCAGTACCTC.

This rearrangement joins TRBV6-7 to TRBJ2-1, with 8 bases matching TRBD1. Being an ORF, TRBV6-7 has a function that is uncertain. This CDR3 region has 16 residues. The ends lost 0 bases at V and 4 bases at J; junction bases unmatched: 5. CDR3 region: CASSYSFRGRYNEQFF. DNA of the CDR3: TGTGCCAGCAGTTACTCGTTCAGGGGGCGATACAATGAGCAGTTCTTC.

This rearrangement joins TRBV19 to TRBJ2-7; the D gene is possibly TRBD2 (6 bases). The V gene's germline CDR1 is LNHDA and CDR2 SQIVND (reference sequence). V was cut by 5 bases and J by 2 bases, with 10 bases left in between. The CDR3 is made up of 13 amino acids. The CDR3 bases are TGTGCCAGTAGTTGGGACTTAACCTACGAGCAGTACTTC. Its protein is CASSWDLTYEQYF.

This clonotype was counted a few times. V usage is TRBV2 and J usage is TRBJ2-5, with D maybe TRBD1 (8 bases). V gave up 1 base and J gave up 4 bases, with 13 bases separating them. CDR1 and CDR2 (germline): SNHLY, FYNNEI. The CDR3 consists of 15 residues. The DNA for the CDR3 is TGTGCCAGCAGTGAAGTAACAGGGGGGGCAGAGACCCAGTACTTC. This codes for CASSEVTGGAETQYF.

Concerning this clonotype: This may stem from a read error, because a much larger clone lies one nucleotide away. This chain connects TRBV5-1 to TRBJ2-5; TRBD2 matches at 8 bases. In germline, CDR1 is SGHRS, CDR2 YFSETQ. The CDR3 loop spans 15 amino acids. CDR3 amino acids: CASSLAGALQEPQYF. As DNA, the CDR3 is TGCGCCAGCAGCTTAGCGGGAGCCTTACAAGAGCCCCAGTACTTC.

This clonotype was detected only a few times. This chain connects TRBV20-1 to TRBJ1-5; the match to TRBD1 covers 7 bases. CDR1 is DFQATT, CDR2 SNEGSKA, per germline (reference sequence). CDR3 length: 16 residues. Trimming at V came to 3 bases and at J to 0 bases, leaving 8 bases not matched to a gene. The CDR3 sequence is CSASPGTAYSNQPQHF. DNA for the CDR3: TGCAGTGCTAGTCCCGGGACAGCCTATAGCAATCAGCCCCAGCATTTT.

Remarks on this clonotype: The CDR3 does not close with the conserved phenylalanine or tryptophan, likely indicating a read error. The chain links TRBV13 to TRBJ2-5; tentatively, D is TRBD1 (5 bases). V was pared by 5 bases and J by 0 bases, with 13 bases between. This CDR3 is 15 amino acids long. Germline CDR1 is PRHDT and CDR2 is FYEKMQ (reference sequence). CDR3 sequence reads: CASSHTSGNQETQYI. The CDR3 DNA follows: TGTGCCAGCAGCCACACGTCAGGGAACCAAGAGACCCAGTACATC.

This clonotype was seen only a few times. A single base separates this from a much larger clone, so it may be a read error. The chain carries TRBV29-1 and TRBJ2-2, with D maybe TRBD2 (5 bases). Germline-derived CDR1 and CDR2 are SQVTM and ANQGSEA. There are 12 residues in the CDR3. CDR3 DNA sequence: TGCAGCGTTTTTCAGAACACCGGGGAGCTGTATTTT. Translation gives CSVFQNTGELYF.

In regard to this clonotype: The junction differs from germline at one of its ends, possibly a read error. The chain couples TRBV9 to TRBJ2-2; D unresolved. CDR1 is SGDLS and CDR2 is YYNGEE in the germline V gene. This CDR3 has 14 amino acids. CDR3: CAGSPWSNTGELFF. CDR3 nucleotides: TGTGCCGGCAGCCCCTGGTCCAACACCGGGGAGCTGTTTTTT.

Only one count was recorded for this clonotype. This clone may be a read error of a much larger clone one base away. The chain combines TRBV6-5 with TRBJ2-2; TRBD1 aligns across 7 bases. CDR1 is MNHEY, CDR2 SVGAGI, per germline. This CDR3 region has 17 residues. CDR3 DNA sequence: TGTGCCAGCAGCCATTTTTCCGGGACAGCGAACACCGGGGAGCAGTTTTTT. The encoded protein is CASSHFSGTANTGEQFF.

Comment on this clonotype: A much larger clone is a single base away; this may be a read error. The chain has TRBV28 and TRBJ2-3; D is unresolved. The end of the DNA is better explained by TRBJ1-5, so the J call may be wrong. The length of the CDR3 is 16 residues. Germline CDR1 MDHEN, CDR2 SYDVKM. In nucleotides, the CDR3 is TGTGCCAGCAGTTCTCCAGGACTAGCGGTCACAGATACGCAGCATTTT. Translation gives CASSSPGLAVTDTQHF.

This clonotype was seen only a few times. The V and J genes are TRBV15 and TRBJ2-7; D gene unclear. The CDR3 is made up of 13 amino acids. Trimming removed 0 bases at V and 7 bases at J, with 10 bases between. CDR1 is LNHNV, CDR2 YYDKDF, per germline (reference sequence). Written as DNA, the CDR3 is TGTGCCACCAGCAGAGATAGGTCGAGGGAGCAGTACTTC. It is translated as CATSRDRSREQYF. The entire variable domain, with the rest obtained from reference TRBV15 and TRBJ2-7, is as follows: DAMVIQNPRYQVTQFGKPVTLSCSQTLNHNVMYWYQQKSSQAPKLLFHYYDKDFNNEADTPDNFQSRRPNTSFCFLDIRSPGLGDTAMYLCATSRDRSREQYFGPGTRLTVT.

The chain has TRBV29-1 and TRBJ1-2; no clear D gene. Germline V CDR1 and CDR2: SQVTM, ANQGSEA. The CDR3 consists of 12 residues. Trimming left V 1 base short and J 4 bases short, with 7 bases between. The CDR3 DNA follows: TGCAGCGTTGAAGGGGGAATCTATGGCTACACCTTC. Its translation is CSVEGGIYGYTF.

The chain links TRBV19 to TRBJ2-2; 8 positions agree with TRBD2. CDR1 and CDR2 from the germline V gene are LNHDA and SQIVND (reference sequence). The V segment lost 7 bases and the J segment 4 bases; nucleotides outside the gene matches: 5. CDR3 size: 14 residues. This CDR3 is CASKKREFTGELFF. The DNA of the CDR3 is TGTGCCAGTAAGAAGCGGGAGTTCACCGGGGAGCTGTTTTTT.

Many counts were recorded for this clonotype. CDR3 loop: CASSFMERAGELFF. The CDR3 bases are TGTGCCAGCAGTTTTATGGAGCGCGCCGGGGAGCTGTTTTTT. The chain combines TRBV12-3 or TRBV12-4 with TRBJ2-2; D unclear. There are 14 residues in the CDR3. Trimming stripped 3 bases from V and 6 bases from J, with 11 bases between.

This clonotype occurred a few times. J is TRBJ2-1 and V is TRBV25-1; the D is unclear. CDR3 length: 10 residues. V shed 8 bases and J shed 5 bases, with 4 bases lying between them. Germline CDR1 MGHDK, CDR2 SYGVNS. This CDR3 is CASGDNEQFF. CDR3 DNA sequence: TGTGCCAGCGGGGACAATGAGCAGTTCTTC.

The rearrangement links TRBV19 to TRBJ1-6; D may be TRBD1 (6 bases). The germline gives CDR1 LNHDA, CDR2 SQIVND (reference sequence). CDR3 length: 14 residues. V lost 10 bases, J lost 10 bases, and 20 bases lay in between. CDR3 sequence (DNA): TGTGCCACCTCAGGGGTGGTACGGCGATCACCCCTCCACTTT. Encoded protein: CATSGVVRRSPLHF.

This clonotype appeared many times. The V call is TRBV2, the J call TRBJ2-3, with TRBD1 matching 7 bases. Germline CDR1 and CDR2: SNHLY and FYNNEI. There are 14 residues in the CDR3. After removal of 11 bases from V and 2 bases from J, the junction contained 10 bases not matched to a gene. The CDR3 DNA sequence: TGTGCCGAAAACGGGGACAGATACACAGATACGCAGTATTTT. As protein: CAENGDRYTDTQYF.